These 19 T cell receptor beta chains came from one sample sequenced in a study of blood T cell repertoires in COVID-19 (TCRdb year 2020). Libraries came from the immunoSEQ multiplex PCR assay. TCRdb provides this immuneACCESS table in a form limited to in-frame rearrangements. Some clones are lacking; in checked studies, under half of them reflect an unresolved V gene, and why the rest are absent is not known. Within this sample are approximately 170,000 clones, with 85% to 95% of them counted one time only. The ten top clones hold roughly 1.9% of the sample. Sequenced sample: peripheral blood. Every receptor here comes from a woman in her fifties or sixties with COVID-19, enrolled during active disease.

The J gene is TRBJ1-2, the V gene TRBV18, with TRBD1 identical over 9 bases. The CDR3 length is 14 residues. After removal of 6 bases from V and 7 bases from J, the junction contained 9 bases not matched to a gene. Germline CDR1 KGHSH, CDR2 LQKENI. The CDR3 DNA follows: TGTGCCAGCTCCCAGGGACAGGGCAGATTTGGCTACACCTTC. This codes for CASSQGQGRFGYTF.

The chain recombines TRBV18 with TRBJ1-1; a possible D gene is TRBD1 (5 bases). V shed 8 bases and J shed 0 bases, with 10 bases lying between them. There are 13 residues in the CDR3. Germline-derived CDR1 and CDR2 are KGHSH and LQKENI. The CDR3 reads CASQDSMNTEAFF. For the CDR3, the DNA is TGTGCCAGCCAAGACAGCATGAACACTGAAGCTTTCTTT.

The chain is built from TRBV6-5 and TRBJ1-6; D gene unclear. The CDR3 length is 15 residues. Germline CDR1 MNHEY, CDR2 SVGAGI. Between the trimmed V and J ends, which lost 3 bases and 0 bases, there was a span of 6 bases. CDR3 amino acids: CASSYRSSYNSPLHF. The DNA of the CDR3 is TGTGCCAGCAGTTATAGGAGCTCCTATAATTCACCCCTCCACTTT.

The chain has TRBV7-2 and TRBJ2-1; D perhaps matches TRBD2 (6 bases). Between the trimmed V and J ends, which lost 2 bases and 6 bases, there was a span of 11 bases. The CDR3 loop spans 14 amino acids. CDR1 and CDR2 (germline): SGHTA, FQGNSA. CDR3 residues: CASSLRAGSNEQFF. In DNA form, the CDR3 reads TGTGCCAGCAGCTTAAGGGCGGGAAGCAATGAGCAGTTCTTC.

The gene calls are TRBV19 and TRBJ2-2, with TRBD1 matching 8 bases. The CDR3 totals 14 residues. V was clipped by 7 bases and J by 3 bases; unmatched bases: 4. Germline-derived CDR1 and CDR2 are LNHDA and SQIVND (reference sequence). CDR3 DNA: TGTGCCAGTACAGACAGGGGCGACACCGGGGAGCTGTTTTTT. Translating gives CASTDRGDTGELFF.

CDR3 sequence: CASSLGQANYGYTF. For the CDR3, the DNA is TGCGCCAGCAGCTTGGGACAGGCTAACTATGGCTACACCTTC. The gene calls are TRBV5-1 and TRBJ1-2; perhaps TRBD1 as D (6 bases). Germline-derived CDR1 and CDR2 are SGHRS and YFSETQ. V shed 0 bases and J shed 0 bases, with 6 bases lying between them. CDR3 length equals 14 residues.

V is TRBV9 and J is TRBJ1-3, with D possibly being TRBD1 (5 bases). This CDR3 contains 15 residues. The germline V gene has CDR1 SGDLS and CDR2 YYNGEE. V was cut by 5 bases and J by 0 bases, with 12 bases left in between. The CDR3 loop is CASSEDSPSGNTIYF. DNA of the CDR3: TGTGCCAGCAGTGAAGACAGTCCCTCTGGAAACACCATATATTTT.

The genes are TRBV5-1 and TRBJ1-1; 8 bases align to TRBD1. This CDR3 is 12 amino acids long. After removal of 4 bases from V and 8 bases from J, the junction contained 4 bases not matched to a gene. Germline V CDR1 and CDR2: SGHRS, YFSETQ. The CDR3 here is CASSDRTGEAFF. The DNA of the CDR3 is TGCGCCAGCAGCGACCGGACAGGGGAAGCTTTCTTT. Full variable domain (remainder filled in from reference TRBV5-1 and TRBJ1-1): KAGVTQTPRYLIKTRGQQVTLSCSPISGHRSVSWYQQTPGQGLQFLFEYFSETQRNKGNFPGRFSGRQFSNSRSEMNVSTLELGDSALYLCASSDRTGEAFFGQGTRLTVV.

The genes are TRBV5-1 and TRBJ1-2, with D maybe TRBD1 (5 bases). The germline V and J ends were trimmed by 5 bases and 5 bases, with 13 bases remaining between them. Germline V gene sequence: CDR1 SGHRS, CDR2 YFSETQ. This CDR3 has 13 residues. The DNA for the CDR3 is TGCGCCAGCAGTTCGGCGGGGCTGTATGGCTACACCTTC. This encodes CASSSAGLYGYTF.

The chain recombines TRBV5-8 with TRBJ1-4; possible D gene TRBD1, 6 bases. V was clipped by 4 bases and J by 2 bases, with 12 bases between them. This CDR3 has 15 residues. Germline V lookup: CDR1 SGHTS, CDR2 YDEGEE. The CDR3 sequence: CASSRQGLTNEKLFF. CDR3 nucleotides: TGTGCCAGCAGCCGGCAGGGGTTGACTAATGAAAAACTGTTTTTT.

The chain employs TRBV19 and TRBJ1-1, with D hard to call. Germline-derived CDR1 and CDR2 are LNHDA and SQIVND (reference sequence). This CDR3 has 16 residues. V was pared by 3 bases and J by 4 bases, with 18 bases between. For the CDR3, the DNA is TGTGCCAGTAGTATGACCCACAGAGCTGAGGGCACTGAAGCTTTCTTT. Amino acid sequence: CASSMTHRAEGTEAFF.

This chain links TRBV14 with TRBJ1-2; D might be TRBD1 (5 bases). Between the trimmed V and J ends, which lost 4 bases and 4 bases, there was a span of 13 bases. This CDR3 has 14 residues. Per the germline V gene, CDR1 is SGHDN and CDR2 is FVKESK. CDR3 amino acids: CASSPGNWAYGYTF. CDR3 nucleotides: TGTGCCAGCAGCCCAGGGAATTGGGCCTATGGCTACACCTTC.

The rearrangement joins TRBV15 to TRBJ2-3; 13 bases map to TRBD2. Germline CDR1 reads LNHNV; CDR2 reads YYDKDF (reference sequence). V trimming: 7 bases; J trimming: 5 bases; junction bases outside the gene matches: 9. The CDR3 extends over 16 amino acids. The CDR3 region is CATTPLAGGPGDTQYF. CDR3 nucleotides: TGTGCCACCACCCCACTAGCGGGGGGGCCCGGAGATACGCAGTATTTT.

This sequence joins TRBV4-3 and TRBJ2-3; D gene ambiguous. Per the germline V gene, CDR1 is LGHNA and CDR2 is YSLEER. The V end was cut by 0 bases, the J end by 1 base, with 8 bases between. CDR3 length: 15 amino acids. CDR3 in amino acids: CASSQDFSGTDTQYF. The CDR3 DNA reads TGCGCCAGCAGCCAAGATTTCAGCGGCACAGATACGCAGTATTTT.

The genes are TRBV6-5 and TRBJ2-4; maybe TRBD2 (6 bases). CDR3 length: 12 amino acids. Germline V CDR1 and CDR2: MNHEY, SVGAGI. V lost 4 bases, J lost 9 bases, and 10 bases lay in between. In DNA, the CDR3 is TGTGCCAGCAGTTCGCGGGGTGGCATTCAGTACTTC. This codes for CASSSRGGIQYF.

This chain connects TRBV27 to TRBJ1-5; the D is unclear. The CDR3 spans 14 residues. Per the germline V gene, CDR1 is MNHEY and CDR2 is SMNVEV (reference sequence). V lost 5 bases, J lost 3 bases, and 11 bases lay in between. The CDR3 loop is CASSLQAFNQPQHF. CDR3 nucleotides: TGTGCCAGCAGTCTTCAGGCCTTCAATCAGCCCCAGCATTTT.

V usage is TRBV11-1 and J usage is TRBJ2-1, with 7 bases fitting TRBD1. Germline V lookup: CDR1 SGHAT, CDR2 FQDESV (reference sequence). V shed 4 bases, J shed 7 bases, and the junction held 4 bases outside the gene matches. CDR3 length equals 13 residues. CDR3 region: CASSYSQGNEQFF. CDR3 bases: TGTGCCAGCAGCTACTCACAGGGGAATGAGCAGTTCTTC.

This sequence joins TRBV7-3 and TRBJ1-2, with D possibly being TRBD1 (5 bases). V lost 5 bases, J lost 1 base, and 11 bases lay in between. The CDR3 is 14 amino acids. Germline V gene sequence: CDR1 SGHTA, CDR2 FQGTGA. The DNA for the CDR3 is TGTGCCAGCAGCCCGGCGGGGGATAACTATGGCTACACCTTC. Encoded protein: CASSPAGDNYGYTF.

This chain's CDR3 is CASSLVEARANEKLFF. CDR3 bases: TGCGCCAGCAGCTTGGTCGAGGCCAGGGCAAATGAAAAACTGTTTTTT. V is TRBV5-1 and J is TRBJ1-4; a weak D match, TRBD1 (5 bases). The CDR3 is made up of 16 amino acids. CDR1 SGHRS and CDR2 YFSETQ come from the germline V gene. Trimming took off 0 bases at V and 5 bases at J, with 14 bases between the two ends.